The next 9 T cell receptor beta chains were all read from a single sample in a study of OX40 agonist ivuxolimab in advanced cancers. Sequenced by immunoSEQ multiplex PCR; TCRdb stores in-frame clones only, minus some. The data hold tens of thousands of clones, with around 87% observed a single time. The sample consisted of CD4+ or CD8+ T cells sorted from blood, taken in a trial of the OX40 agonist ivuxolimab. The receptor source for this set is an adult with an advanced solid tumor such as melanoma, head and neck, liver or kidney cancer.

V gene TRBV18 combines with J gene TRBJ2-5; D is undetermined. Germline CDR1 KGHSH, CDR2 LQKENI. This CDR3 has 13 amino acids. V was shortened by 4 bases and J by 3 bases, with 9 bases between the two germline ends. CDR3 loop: CASSQGPEETQYF. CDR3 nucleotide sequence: TGTGCCAGCTCACAAGGGCCCGAAGAGACCCAGTACTTC.

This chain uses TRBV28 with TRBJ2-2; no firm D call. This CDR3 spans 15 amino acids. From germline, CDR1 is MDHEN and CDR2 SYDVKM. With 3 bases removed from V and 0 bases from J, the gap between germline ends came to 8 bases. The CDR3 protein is CASSFELANTGELFF. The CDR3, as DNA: TGTGCCAGCAGTTTCGAGCTAGCGAACACCGGGGAGCTGTTTTTT.

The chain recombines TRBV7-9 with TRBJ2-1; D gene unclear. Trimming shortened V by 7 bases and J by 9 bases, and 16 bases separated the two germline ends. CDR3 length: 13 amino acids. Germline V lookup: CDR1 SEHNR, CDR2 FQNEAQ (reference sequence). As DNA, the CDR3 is TGTGCCAGCACCCCGAGTGGGGAAGGTGAGCAGTTCTTC. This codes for CASTPSGEGEQFF.

The CDR3 bases are TGCGCCAGCAGCTTGGAACGGGGGCAACAAGAGACCCAGTACTTC. It yields the protein CASSLERGQQETQYF. The chain carries TRBV5-1 and TRBJ2-5; tentatively, D is TRBD1 or TRBD2 (6 bases each). Germline V lookup: CDR1 SGHRS, CDR2 YFSETQ. This CDR3 has 15 amino acids. Trimming shortened V by 0 bases and J by 2 bases, and 11 bases separated the two germline ends.

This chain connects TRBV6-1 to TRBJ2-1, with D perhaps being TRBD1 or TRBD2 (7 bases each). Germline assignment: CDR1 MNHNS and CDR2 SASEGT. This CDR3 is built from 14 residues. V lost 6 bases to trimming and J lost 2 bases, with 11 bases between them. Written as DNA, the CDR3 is TGTGCCAGCAGGAGCGGGACAGCCTACAATGAGCAGTTCTTC. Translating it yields CASRSGTAYNEQFF.

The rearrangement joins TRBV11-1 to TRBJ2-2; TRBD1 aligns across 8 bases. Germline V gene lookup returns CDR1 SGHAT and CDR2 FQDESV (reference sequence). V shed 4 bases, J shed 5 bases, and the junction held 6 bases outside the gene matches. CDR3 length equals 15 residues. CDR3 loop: CASSSTGVVTGELFF. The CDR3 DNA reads TGTGCCAGCAGCTCGACAGGGGTAGTAACCGGGGAGCTGTTTTTT.

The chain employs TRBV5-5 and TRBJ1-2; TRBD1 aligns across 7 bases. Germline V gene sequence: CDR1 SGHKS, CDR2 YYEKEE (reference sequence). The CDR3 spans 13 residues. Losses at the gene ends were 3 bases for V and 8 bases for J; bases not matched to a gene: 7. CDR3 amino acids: CASSSEGARGYTF. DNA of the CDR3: TGTGCCAGCAGCTCCGAGGGGGCGCGAGGCTACACCTTC. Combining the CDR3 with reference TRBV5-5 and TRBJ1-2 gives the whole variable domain DAGVTQSPTHLIKTRGQQVTLRCSPISGHKSVSWYQQVLGQGPQFIFQYYEKEERGRGNFPDRFSARQFPNYSSELNVNALLLGDSALYLCASSSEGARGYTFGSGTRLTVV.

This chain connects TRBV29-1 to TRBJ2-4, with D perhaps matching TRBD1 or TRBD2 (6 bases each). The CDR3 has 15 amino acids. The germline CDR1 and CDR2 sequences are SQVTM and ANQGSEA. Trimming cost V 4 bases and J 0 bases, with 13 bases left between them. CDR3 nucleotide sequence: TGCAGCGTTGGGGGGGACATTTTAGCCAAAAACATTCAGTACTTC. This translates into CSVGGDILAKNIQYF. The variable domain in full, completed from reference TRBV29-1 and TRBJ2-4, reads SAVISQKPSRDICQRGTSLTIQCQVDSQVTMMFWYRQQPGQSLTLIATANQGSEATYESGFVIDKFPISRPNLTFSTLTVSNMSPEDSSIYLCSVGGDILAKNIQYFGAGTRLSVL.

The CDR3 DNA reads TGCACCCTCAGGAGAGATGAAAAACTGTTTTTT. Translation gives CTLRRDEKLFF. V is TRBV20-1 and J is TRBJ1-4; no reliable D call. The V gene's germline CDR1 is DFQATT and CDR2 SNEGSKA (reference sequence). The CDR3 is 11 amino acids.